The sequence of this TCR beta chain was determined in a study of T cells in Graves' hyperthyroidism and ophthalmopathy. Study conclusions and caveats: By a 13 V-J model, ophthalmopathy was set apart from stable hyperthyroidism.

With a duration under 2 months, the hyperthyroidism was newly diagnosed in patients aged 18 to 65. From around 11 ml of fresh peripheral blood, PBMCs were isolated. This clonotype was observed at least ten times. Its antigen is undetermined. With V trimmed by 0 bases and J by 3 bases, 3 bases remained unmatched. This CDR3 is built from 16 residues. Germline V gene data show CDR1 as KGHSH and CDR2 as LQKENI. Amplified TCR beta CDR3 regions came from RNA transcripts. First-round RT-PCR targeting the TCR CDR3 was performed with the HTBI primer set. TCRdb analysed the multiplex PCR reads with MiXCR anew, one entry per CDR3 protein. In the table there are roughly 380,000 distinct CDR3 sequences, about 15% of which are singletons.

The source of this sequence is a woman in her sixties with Graves' hyperthyroidism. Specimen: blood. The chain couples TRBV18 to TRBJ2-1; 9 bases fit TRBD2. CDR3 bases: TGTGCCAGCTCACCACCGGCTAGCGGGAACTACAATGAGCAGTTCTTC. This codes for CASSPPASGNYNEQFF. The full variable domain, rest sourced from reference TRBV18 and TRBJ2-1, is NAGVMQNPRHLVRRRGQEARLRCSPMKGHSHVYWYRQLPEEGLKFMVYLQKENIIDESGMPKERFSAEFPKEGPSILRIQQVVRGDSAAYFCASSPPASGNYNEQFFGPGTRLTVL.